The 16 T cell receptor beta chains reported below all come from one sample, sequenced in a study of T cell responses to AZD1222 COVID-19 vaccine. Here immunoSEQ multiplex PCR was the method, and the copy in TCRdb shows in-frame clones only, minus some. This sample yields about 120,000 clones, of which roughly 87% are seen a single time; approximately 2.5% belongs to the top ten. The source was peripheral blood, collected 28 days after the second AZD1222 dose. These receptor sequences come from an adult who received the AZD1222 COVID-19 vaccine.

This chain joins TRBV6-5 and TRBJ2-7; D possibly corresponds to TRBD1 (5 bases). Trimming shortened V by 0 bases and J by 5 bases, and 11 bases separated the two germline ends. The CDR3 spans 14 residues. The germline gives CDR1 MNHEY, CDR2 SVGAGI. The CDR3 DNA reads TGTGCCAGCAGTTACTCGACTCAGGGTCACGAGCAGTACTTC. Translated: CASSYSTQGHEQYF.

The chain recombines TRBV20-1 with TRBJ2-2; D may correspond to TRBD1 or TRBD2 (5 bases each). The CDR3 runs to 15 residues. CDR1 DFQATT and CDR2 SNEGSKA come from the germline V gene (reference sequence). Trimming left V 3 bases short and J 2 bases short, with 13 bases between. The CDR3 DNA reads as TGCAGTGCTAGTAGTGGTCGGGGCAACACCGGGGAGCTGTTTTTT. Its protein product is CSASSGRGNTGELFF.

This chain connects TRBV5-6 to TRBJ1-2, with D hard to call. Looked up from germline, CDR1 is SGHDT and CDR2 is YYEEEE. The V gene lost 5 bases and the J gene lost 7 bases, with 12 bases spanning the gap. There are 12 residues in the CDR3. CDR3 bases: TGTGCCAGCAGACTTGGTGCTGGTGGCTACACCTTC. Translation gives CASRLGAGGYTF.

The rearrangement links TRBV19 to TRBJ2-1; 10 bases match TRBD2. The CDR3 covers 14 residues. V shed 7 bases, J shed 8 bases, and the junction held 8 bases outside the gene matches. Germline CDR1 reads LNHDA; CDR2 reads SQIVND (reference sequence). In DNA, the CDR3 is TGTGCCAGTACTATTCTTAGCGGGGGGCATGAGCAGTTCTTC. Encoded protein: CASTILSGGHEQFF.

The rearrangement joins TRBV11-2 to TRBJ1-4, with a tentative D call TRBD1 (5 bases). Germline assignment: CDR1 SGHAT and CDR2 FQNNGV. The CDR3 covers 15 residues. V lost 6 bases, J lost 6 bases, and 17 bases lay in between. This chain's CDR3 is CASSPGAARDEKLFF. The CDR3 DNA reads TGTGCCAGCAGTCCCGGGGCGGCACGGGATGAAAAACTGTTTTTT.

The rearrangement links TRBV7-3 to TRBJ2-2; D gene ambiguous. Germline V gene lookup returns CDR1 SGHTA and CDR2 FQGTGA. V shed 5 bases and J shed 4 bases, with 11 bases lying between them. The CDR3 runs 14 residues. This CDR3 is CASSPILSTGELFF. The CDR3 DNA follows: TGTGCCAGCAGCCCGATACTATCCACCGGGGAGCTGTTTTTT. The variable domain in full, completed from reference TRBV7-3 and TRBJ2-2, reads GAGVSQTPSNKVTEKGKYVELRCDPISGHTALYWYRQSLGQGPEFLIYFQGTGAADDSGLPNDRFFAVRPEGSVSTLKIQRTERGDSAVYLCASSPILSTGELFFGEGSRLTVL.

The chain combines TRBV24-1 with TRBJ2-1; TRBD2 matches 10 bases. CDR1 is KGHDR, CDR2 SFDVKD, per germline. CDR3 length equals 17 residues. V trimming: 3 bases; J trimming: 1 base; junction bases outside the gene matches: 5. In DNA, the CDR3 is TGTGCCACCAGTGATGGCATAGCGGGGGGTTCCTACAATGAGCAGTTCTTC. Its translation is CATSDGIAGGSYNEQFF.

The chain has TRBV5-1 and TRBJ2-3; no clear D gene. Trimming took off 4 bases at V and 5 bases at J, with 5 bases between the two ends. Germline V CDR1 and CDR2: SGHRS, YFSETQ. This CDR3 has 11 residues. CDR3 amino acids: CASSLIDTQYF. The CDR3 DNA reads as TGCGCCAGCAGCCTCATAGATACGCAGTATTTT.

This clone was detected a few times. DNA for the CDR3: TGTGCCTGGAGTGGGGGGGCCGTCGAAAAACTGTTTTTT. It codes for CAWSGGAVEKLFF. The rearrangement links TRBV30 to TRBJ1-4; D is perhaps TRBD1 (6 bases). The germline gives CDR1 GTSNPN, CDR2 SVGIG (reference sequence). This CDR3 comprises 13 residues. V lost 1 base and J lost 8, with 11 bases in between.

This clone was counted between two and nine times. The genes are TRBV5-1 and TRBJ1-6; D is possibly TRBD1 (6 bases). V was trimmed by 4 bases and J by 6 bases, leaving 8 bases between them. The CDR3 has 13 amino acids. Germline V gene data show CDR1 as SGHRS and CDR2 as YFSETQ. The CDR3: CASSADSNSPLHF. The CDR3 DNA is TGCGCCAGCAGCGCGGACAGTAATTCACCCCTCCACTTT.

V and J are TRBV16 and TRBJ1-1; possible D gene TRBD1, 5 bases. Trimming pared 1 base from V and 1 base from J, leaving 10 bases between. The CDR3 consists of 15 residues. The germline gives CDR1 KGHSY, CDR2 FQNENV. The CDR3: CASSQLGVGNTEAFF. DNA for the CDR3: TGTGCCAGCAGCCAATTGGGGGTCGGGAACACTGAAGCTTTCTTT.

This clone has only a few counts. The rearrangement joins TRBV13 to TRBJ1-2, with D unclear. The V gene lost 3 bases and the J gene lost 4 bases, with 9 bases spanning the gap. Per germline, CDR1 PRHDT and CDR2 FYEKMQ (reference sequence). The CDR3 totals 13 residues. CDR3 loop: CASSFQIAYGYTF. In DNA form, the CDR3 reads TGTGCCAGCAGCTTCCAGATCGCCTATGGCTACACCTTC.

This chain uses TRBV5-1 with TRBJ2-3; D is perhaps TRBD1 or TRBD2 (5 bases each). Looked up from germline, CDR1 is SGHRS and CDR2 is YFSETQ. The CDR3 runs to 15 residues. Trimming removed 5 bases at V and 2 bases at J, with 15 bases between. CDR3 protein: CASSDFGGITDTQYF. The CDR3 region has the DNA TGCGCCAGCAGTGACTTTGGGGGAATCACAGATACGCAGTATTTT.

The gene calls are TRBV7-9 and TRBJ2-1, with a possible D match to TRBD2 (5 bases). The CDR3 spans 14 residues. Germline CDR1 reads SEHNR; CDR2 reads FQNEAQ (reference sequence). The V and J ends lost 5 bases and 2 bases respectively, with 10 bases between them. DNA for the CDR3: TGTGCCAGCAGCCCGAGGGAGACCTACAATGAGCAGTTCTTC. Protein sequence: CASSPRETYNEQFF.

The gene calls are TRBV11-3 and TRBJ2-1; weak D call: TRBD1 (5 bases). Germline CDR1 SGHNT, CDR2 YENEEA. The CDR3 is 14 residues long. V lost 5 bases to trimming and J lost 10 bases, with 18 bases between them. This chain's CDR3 is CASSPGSPGSEQFF. In nucleotides, the CDR3 is TGTGCCAGCAGCCCAGGGTCCCCAGGTTCCGAGCAGTTCTTC.

The chain is built from TRBV6-2 or TRBV6-3 and TRBJ1-1; 9 bases match TRBD1. Looked up from germline, CDR1 is MNHEY and CDR2 is SVGEGT. This CDR3 region has 16 residues. With V trimmed by 4 bases and J by 1 base, 7 bases remained unmatched. The CDR3 region is CASSSTQGAGNTEAFF. As DNA, the CDR3 is TGTGCCAGCAGTTCCACACAGGGGGCGGGGAACACTGAAGCTTTCTTT.